The 18 T cell receptor beta chains below all came from one sample that was sequenced in a study of control samples from healthy donors and cancer patients (TCRdb year 2020). Library preparation employed the immunoSEQ multiplex PCR assay. What TCRdb holds here is the immuneACCESS table cut down to in-frame rearrangements. Part of the clones is not present; checked against another copy, under half of the missing clones reflect an unresolved V gene, and the others are unexplained. This sample is represented by around 55,000 clones; about 96% of them were singletons. Clones ranked in the top ten supply 0.95% to 1.4% of the sample. The source material was blood. These receptors originate from a woman between 18 and 29 years old in good health.

V usage is TRBV4-1 and J usage is TRBJ2-3, with TRBD2 matching over 7 bases. Losses at the gene ends were 3 bases for V and 2 bases for J; bases not matched to a gene: 8. This CDR3 has 16 residues. Germline V gene data show CDR1 as MGHRA and CDR2 as YSYEKL. CDR3 amino acids: CASSQEPGGSTDTQYF. The CDR3, as DNA: TGCGCCAGCAGCCAGGAGCCGGGAGGATCCACAGATACGCAGTATTTT.

The chain's CDR3 is CSGTSGGEHTGELFF. The CDR3 region has the DNA TGCAGCGGTACTAGCGGGGGGGAACACACCGGGGAGCTGTTTTTT. The chain joins TRBV29-1 to TRBJ2-2, with 13 bases fitting TRBD2. There are 15 residues in the CDR3. The V gene end was trimmed by 7 bases and the J gene end by 3 bases; junction bases not matched to a gene: 5. The V gene's germline CDR1 is SQVTM and CDR2 ANQGSEA.

This clone was observed a single time. The chain joins TRBV6-5 to TRBJ2-5; no clear D. The CDR3 totals 14 residues. Trimming removed 10 bases from V and 1 base from J, with 16 bases in between. Germline V gene data show CDR1 as MNHEY and CDR2 as SVGAGI. Here the CDR3 reads CATQQMGTQETQYF. CDR3 bases: TGTGCCACCCAACAGATGGGAACCCAAGAGACCCAGTACTTC.

The chain has TRBV7-9 and TRBJ1-4, with D perhaps matching TRBD1 (6 bases). There are 17 residues in the CDR3. Germline CDR1 reads SEHNR; CDR2 reads FQNEAQ (reference sequence). V was clipped by 1 base and J by 0 bases, with 12 bases between them. CDR3 loop: CASSLGRGLPTNEKLFF. In DNA form, the CDR3 reads TGTGCCAGCAGCTTAGGACGGGGGCTCCCAACTAATGAAAAACTGTTTTTT.

The chain has TRBV12-3 or TRBV12-4 and TRBJ2-5; TRBD2 is a possible D gene (6 bases). The CDR3 is 13 amino acids. V lost 5 bases to trimming and J lost 3 bases, with 10 bases between them. The CDR3 DNA reads TGTGCCAGCAGTCCCCGGGGGAAAGAGACCCAGTACTTC. Translation: CASSPRGKETQYF.

V is TRBV27 and J is TRBJ2-7; D perhaps matches TRBD1 (6 bases). The V gene's germline CDR1 is MNHEY and CDR2 SMNVEV (reference sequence). Trimming shortened V by 5 bases and J by 4 bases, and 12 bases separated the two germline ends. CDR3 length: 13 residues. The DNA of the CDR3 is TGTGCCAGCAGTATCAGGGGCGGTTACGAGCAGTACTTC. Protein product: CASSIRGGYEQYF.

The V call is TRBV7-5, the J call TRBJ1-5; the DNA was not compared with TRBD1, the D call given in the table. TRBV7-5 constitutes a pseudogene. CDR3 size: 15 residues. The CDR3, as DNA: TGTGCCAGAAGCTCCTGCAGGGGCCGAGATCAGCCCCAGCATTTT. It translates to CARSSCRGRDQPQHF.

This chain connects TRBV29-1 to TRBJ1-2; 9 bases map to TRBD1. J was trimmed by 1 base and V by 3 bases; bases with no gene match: 12. This CDR3 has 17 residues. Looked up from germline, CDR1 is SQVTM and CDR2 is ANQGSEA. The CDR3 loop reads CSVDPGQGSLFNYGYTF. The CDR3 nucleotides are TGCAGCGTTGACCCTGGACAGGGGTCCTTGTTTAACTATGGCTACACCTTC.

J is TRBJ2-5 and V is TRBV7-9, with 7 bases matching TRBD1. The V segment lost 8 bases and the J segment 1 base; nucleotides outside the gene matches: 1. Germline CDR1 and CDR2: SEHNR and FQNEAQ (reference sequence). The CDR3 contains 12 residues. CDR3: CASQGVQETQYF. The CDR3 coding sequence is TGTGCCAGCCAGGGGGTCCAAGAGACCCAGTACTTC. Full variable domain (missing parts from reference TRBV7-9 and TRBJ2-5): DTGVSQNPRHKITKRGQNVTFRCDPISEHNRLYWYRQTLGQGPEFLTYFQNEAQLEKSRLLSDRFSAERPKGSFSTLEIQRTEQGDSAMYLCASQGVQETQYFGPGTRLLVL.

This chain joins TRBV18 and TRBJ1-1, with D unclear. Germline V gene sequence: CDR1 KGHSH, CDR2 LQKENI. The CDR3 is 20 amino acids. V lost 0 bases to trimming and J lost 4 bases, with 27 bases between them. The CDR3 DNA is TGTGCCAGCTCACCACCGGTCCCTGGGCAGGCCCGCCCGATTGCCACTGAAGCTTTCTTT. Its translation: CASSPPVPGQARPIATEAFF.

The rearrangement uses TRBV29-1 and TRBJ2-7; the D is unclear. This CDR3 comprises 14 residues. Trimming took off 5 bases at V and 2 bases at J, with 16 bases between the two ends. CDR1 is SQVTM, CDR2 ANQGSEA, per germline. DNA for the CDR3: TGCAGCGTTCAAACACGGGCAGGTCCCTACGAGCAGTACTTC. This codes for CSVQTRAGPYEQYF.

The rearrangement joins TRBV7-9 to TRBJ1-4, with a tentative D call TRBD1 (6 bases). The germline V gene encodes CDR1 SEHNR and CDR2 FQNEAQ (reference sequence). V gave up 1 base and J gave up 2 bases, with 8 bases separating them. CDR3 length: 15 residues. CDR3 amino acids: CASSLEGGTNEKLFF. The CDR3, as DNA: TGTGCCAGCAGCTTAGAAGGGGGTACTAATGAAAAACTGTTTTTT.

The chain links TRBV19 to TRBJ2-3; unclear D gene. Germline V gene sequence: CDR1 LNHDA, CDR2 SQIVND (reference sequence). The ends were cut back, 5 bases at V and 2 bases at J, with 17 bases in the middle. The CDR3 runs to 16 residues. The CDR3 loop is CASSPSTPVATDTQYF. CDR3 DNA sequence: TGTGCCAGTAGTCCCTCGACCCCTGTGGCCACAGATACGCAGTATTTT.

The rearrangement joins TRBV5-1 to TRBJ2-1; 7 bases align to TRBD1. V dropped 1 base and J dropped 5; count of bases not matched to a gene: 9. Germline CDR1 SGHRS, CDR2 YFSETQ. The CDR3 is 16 residues long. CDR3 protein: CASSLSTLGQNNEQFF. In nucleotides, the CDR3 is TGCGCCAGCAGCTTGTCAACCCTGGGACAGAACAATGAGCAGTTCTTC.

The V gene is TRBV27, the J gene TRBJ1-3, with 8 positions matching TRBD1. There are 21 residues in the CDR3. The trim removed 2 bases at V and 4 bases at J, leaving 22 bases unmatched. Germline-derived CDR1 and CDR2 are MNHEY and SMNVEV (reference sequence). DNA for the CDR3: TGTGCCAGCAGTTTAACCGCGGGGGTAAAAGGACAGGGAAAGGTAGGAAACACCATATATTTT. Translating it yields CASSLTAGVKGQGKVGNTIYF.

The chain combines TRBV14 with TRBJ2-7, with a tentative D call TRBD1 (6 bases). The CDR3 is 15 amino acids. Germline V CDR1 and CDR2: SGHDN, FVKESK. V lost 0 bases and J 2 bases, leaving 11 bases between the germline ends. The CDR3 DNA reads as TGTGCCAGCAGCCAAGAAGGGGACAATCCCTACGAGCAGTACTTC. Protein sequence: CASSQEGDNPYEQYF.

The V and J genes are TRBV7-9 and TRBJ1-2, with D unresolved. Between the trimmed V and J ends, which lost 1 base and 6 bases, there was a span of 9 bases. The CDR3 spans 13 residues. The germline V gene encodes CDR1 SEHNR and CDR2 FQNEAQ (reference sequence). Written as DNA, the CDR3 is TGTGCCAGCAGCTTAGTGTCTCAGGATGGCTACACCTTC. It specifies CASSLVSQDGYTF.

The CDR3 region has the DNA TGTGCCAGCAGCTGGGGACTAGCGGGGGGAAAAGAGACCCAGTACTTC. Its translation: CASSWGLAGGKETQYF. The chain combines TRBV7-9 with TRBJ2-5; 15 bases are a match to TRBD2. The CDR3 spans 16 residues. From germline, CDR1 is SEHNR and CDR2 FQNEAQ (reference sequence). Trimming cost V 4 bases and J 3 bases; bases outside gene matches: 3.